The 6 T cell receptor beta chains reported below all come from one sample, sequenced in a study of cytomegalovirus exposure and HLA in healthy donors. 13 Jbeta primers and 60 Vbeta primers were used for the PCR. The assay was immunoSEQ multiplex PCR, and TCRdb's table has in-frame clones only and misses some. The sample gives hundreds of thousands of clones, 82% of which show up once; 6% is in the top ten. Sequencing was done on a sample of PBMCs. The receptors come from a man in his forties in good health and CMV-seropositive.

CDR3 sequence reads: CASSAGPQNTEAFF. For the CDR3, the DNA is TGTGCCAGCTCGGCGGGACCGCAGAACACTGAAGCTTTCTTT. The chain recombines TRBV7-8 with TRBJ1-1; a weak D match, TRBD1 (5 bases). Germline CDR1 SGHVS, CDR2 FQNEAQ. The length of the CDR3 is 14 residues. Trimming pared 8 bases from V and 1 base from J, leaving 14 bases between. Full variable domain (remainder filled in from reference TRBV7-8 and TRBJ1-1): GAGVSQSPRYKVAKRGQDVALRCDPISGHVSLFWYQQALGQGPEFLTYFQNEAQLDKSGLPSDRFFAERPEGSVSTLKIQRTQQEDSAVYLCASSAGPQNTEAFFGQGTRLTVV.

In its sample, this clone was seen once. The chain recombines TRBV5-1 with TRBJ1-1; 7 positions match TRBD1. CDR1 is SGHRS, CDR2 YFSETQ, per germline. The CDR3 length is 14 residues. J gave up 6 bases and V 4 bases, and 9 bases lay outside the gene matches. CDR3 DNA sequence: TGCGCCAGCAGCACGGGACAGAACCACGCTGAAGCTTTCTTT. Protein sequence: CASSTGQNHAEAFF.

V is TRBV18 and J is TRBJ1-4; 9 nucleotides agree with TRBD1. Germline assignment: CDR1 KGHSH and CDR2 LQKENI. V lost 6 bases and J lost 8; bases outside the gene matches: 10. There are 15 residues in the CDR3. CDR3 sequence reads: CASSTPTGGREKLFF. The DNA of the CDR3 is TGTGCCAGCTCGACCCCGACAGGGGGACGGGAAAAACTGTTTTTT.

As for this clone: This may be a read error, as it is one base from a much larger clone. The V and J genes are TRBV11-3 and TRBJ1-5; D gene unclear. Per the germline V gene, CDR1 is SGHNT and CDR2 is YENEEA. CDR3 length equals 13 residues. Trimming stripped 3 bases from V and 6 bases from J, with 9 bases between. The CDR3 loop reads CASSLAGTQPQHF. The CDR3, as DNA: TGTGCCAGCAGCTTGGCAGGCACTCAGCCCCAGCATTTT.

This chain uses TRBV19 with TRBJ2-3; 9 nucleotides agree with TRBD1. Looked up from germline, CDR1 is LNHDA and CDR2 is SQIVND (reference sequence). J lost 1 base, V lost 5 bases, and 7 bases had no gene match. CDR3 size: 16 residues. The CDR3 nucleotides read TGTGCCAGTAGTCCCCTCCGGACAGGGGGCACAGATACGCAGTATTTT. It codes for CASSPLRTGGTDTQYF.

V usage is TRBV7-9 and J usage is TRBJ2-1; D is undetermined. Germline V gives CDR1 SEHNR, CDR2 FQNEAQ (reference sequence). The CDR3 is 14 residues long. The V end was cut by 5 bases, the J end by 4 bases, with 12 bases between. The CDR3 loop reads CASSPSNTYNEQFF. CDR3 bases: TGTGCCAGCAGCCCCTCAAACACATACAATGAGCAGTTCTTC.